Below are 2 T cell receptor beta chains sequenced from a single sample in a study of tumour-infiltrating T cells in Burkitt lymphoma. Sequencing used immunoSEQ multiplex PCR; TCRdb keeps in-frame clones, though not all of them. The sample shows under 2,000 clones, 60% to 75% of them seen only once. Sequencing was carried out using tumor tissue. The source of these receptors is a human donor with diffuse large B-cell lymphoma.

The V and J genes are TRBV9 and TRBJ1-6, with a tentative D call TRBD1 (5 bases). The CDR3 has 14 residues. The V and J ends lost 2 bases and 7 bases respectively, with 10 bases between them. The germline V gene encodes CDR1 SGDLS and CDR2 YYNGEE. CDR3 nucleotides: TGTGCCAGCAGCGTCTCAGGGCTGAATTCACCCCTCCACTTT. It specifies CASSVSGLNSPLHF.

This chain links TRBV10-3 with TRBJ1-6; D not resolved. This CDR3 is built from 14 residues. CDR1 is ENHRY and CDR2 is SYGVKD in the germline V gene. Trimming left V 6 bases short and J 5 bases short, with 11 bases between. The CDR3 loop reads CAISAGRDNSPLHF. The CDR3 DNA follows: TGTGCCATCAGCGCAGGACGGGATAATTCACCCCTCCACTTT.